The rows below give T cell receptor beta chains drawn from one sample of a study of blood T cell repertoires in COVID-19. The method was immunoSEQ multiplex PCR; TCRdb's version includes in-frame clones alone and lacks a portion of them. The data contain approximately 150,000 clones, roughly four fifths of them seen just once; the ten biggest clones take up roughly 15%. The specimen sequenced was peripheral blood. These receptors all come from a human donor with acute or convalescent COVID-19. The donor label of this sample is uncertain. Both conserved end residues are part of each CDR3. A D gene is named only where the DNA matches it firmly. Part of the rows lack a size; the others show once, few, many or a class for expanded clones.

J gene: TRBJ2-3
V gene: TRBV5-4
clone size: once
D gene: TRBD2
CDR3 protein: CASSLTSGLTDTQYF
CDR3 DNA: TGTGCCAGCAGCCTAACTAGCGGGTTAACAGATACGCAGTATTTT

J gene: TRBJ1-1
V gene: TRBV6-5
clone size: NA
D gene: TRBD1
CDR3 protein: CASSKVDRPGDEAFF
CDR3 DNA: TGTGCCAGCAGCAAAGTGGACAGGCCGGGTGATGAAGCTTTCTTT

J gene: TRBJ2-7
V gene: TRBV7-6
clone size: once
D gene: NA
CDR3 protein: CASSRGRIQGSYEQYF
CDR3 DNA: TGTGCCAGCAGCCGGGGCAGGATACAGGGATCCTACGAGCAGTACTTC

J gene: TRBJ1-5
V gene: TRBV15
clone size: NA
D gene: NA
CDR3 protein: CATSRGSGPLGEPQHF
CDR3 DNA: TGTGCCACCAGCAGAGGGTCAGGGCCCTTAGGAGAGCCCCAGCATTTT

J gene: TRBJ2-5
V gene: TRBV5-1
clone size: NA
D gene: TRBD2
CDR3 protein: CASSLALAGGVETQYF
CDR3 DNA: TGCGCCAGCAGCTTGGCGCTAGCGGGAGGCGTGGAGACCCAGTACTTC

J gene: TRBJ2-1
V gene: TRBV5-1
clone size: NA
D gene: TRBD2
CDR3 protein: CASSLAMAGGQHEQFF
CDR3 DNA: TGCGCCAGCAGCTTGGCCATGGCGGGGGGGCAGCATGAGCAGTTCTTC

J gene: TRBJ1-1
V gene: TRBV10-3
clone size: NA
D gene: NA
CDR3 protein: CAIGHQNTEAFF
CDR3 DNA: TGTGCCATCGGACACCAGAACACTGAAGCTTTCTTT

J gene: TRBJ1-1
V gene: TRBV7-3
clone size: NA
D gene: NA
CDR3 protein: CASSLHKNTEAFF
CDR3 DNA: TGTGCCAGCAGCTTGCACAAGAACACTGAAGCTTTCTTT

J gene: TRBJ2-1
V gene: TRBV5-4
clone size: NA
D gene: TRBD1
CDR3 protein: CASSTDREREQFF
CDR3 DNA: TGTGCCAGCAGCACCGACAGGGAGCGGGAGCAGTTCTTC

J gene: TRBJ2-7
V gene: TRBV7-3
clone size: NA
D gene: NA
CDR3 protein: CASSLGGGRTYEQYF
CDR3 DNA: TGTGCCAGCAGCCTAGGCGGAGGCAGGACCTACGAGCAGTACTTC

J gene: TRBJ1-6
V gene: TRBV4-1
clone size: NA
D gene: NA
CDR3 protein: CASSQDGGSHSPLHF
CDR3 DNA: TGCGCCAGCAGCCAAGATGGGGGGTCGCATTCACCCCTCCACTTT

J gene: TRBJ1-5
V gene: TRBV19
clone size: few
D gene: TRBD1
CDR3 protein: CASRRTGERPQHF
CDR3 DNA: TGTGCCAGTAGGAGGACAGGGGAACGGCCCCAGCATTTT

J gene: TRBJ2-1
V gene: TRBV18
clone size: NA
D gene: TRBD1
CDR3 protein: CASSLGQGEYNEQFF
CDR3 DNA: TGTGCCAGCTCCCTCGGACAGGGGGAGTATAATGAGCAGTTCTTC

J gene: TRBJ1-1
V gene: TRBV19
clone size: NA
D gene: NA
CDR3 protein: CASGQGLATEAFF
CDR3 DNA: TGTGCCAGTGGCCAGGGTTTGGCCACTGAAGCTTTCTTT

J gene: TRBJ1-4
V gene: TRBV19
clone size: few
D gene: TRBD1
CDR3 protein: CASRGQGIATNEKLFF
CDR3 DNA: TGTGCCAGTAGGGGACAGGGGATTGCAACTAATGAAAAACTGTTTTTT

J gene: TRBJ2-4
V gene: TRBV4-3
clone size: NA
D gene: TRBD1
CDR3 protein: CASSRDRKNIQYF
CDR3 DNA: TGCGCCAGCAGCCGGGACAGAAAAAACATTCAGTACTTC

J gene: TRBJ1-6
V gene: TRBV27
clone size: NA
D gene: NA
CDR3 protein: CASSRGHSGGSPLHF
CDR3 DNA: TGTGCCAGCAGTCGCGGACACTCCGGTGGTTCACCCCTCCACTTT

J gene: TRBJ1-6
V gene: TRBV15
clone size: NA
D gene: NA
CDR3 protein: CATSRALGNSPLHF
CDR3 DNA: TGTGCCACCAGCAGGGCGCTAGGAAATTCACCCCTCCACTTT

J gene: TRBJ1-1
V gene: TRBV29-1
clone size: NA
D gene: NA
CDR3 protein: CSVGRGGTEAFF
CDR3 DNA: TGCAGCGTTGGGAGGGGCGGCACTGAAGCTTTCTTT

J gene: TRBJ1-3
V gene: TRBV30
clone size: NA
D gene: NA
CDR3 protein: CAWRPSSGNTIYF
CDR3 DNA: TGTGCCTGGAGACCGAGCTCTGGAAACACCATATATTTT

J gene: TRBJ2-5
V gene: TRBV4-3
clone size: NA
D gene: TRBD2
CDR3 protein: CASSRGVAGVLETQYF
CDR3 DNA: TGCGCCAGCAGCCGGGGGGTAGCGGGGGTCTTAGAGACCCAGTACTTC

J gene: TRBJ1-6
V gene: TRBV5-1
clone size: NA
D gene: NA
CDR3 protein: CASSLDSPNNSPLHF
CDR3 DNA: TGCGCCAGCAGCCTAGACAGCCCAAATAATTCACCCCTCCACTTT

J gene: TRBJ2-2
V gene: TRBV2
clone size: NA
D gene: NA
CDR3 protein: CASRIIAYGELFF
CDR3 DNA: TGTGCCAGCAGAATCATAGCGTACGGGGAGCTGTTTTTT

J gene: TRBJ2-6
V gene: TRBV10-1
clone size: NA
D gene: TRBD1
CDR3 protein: CASSAGGTGANVLTF
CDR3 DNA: TGCGCCAGCAGTGCAGGGGGCACTGGGGCCAACGTCCTGACTTTC

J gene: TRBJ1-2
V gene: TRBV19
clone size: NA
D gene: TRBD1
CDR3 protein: CASSGGGQGTNGYTF
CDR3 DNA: TGTGCCAGTAGCGGGGGCGGACAGGGGACCAATGGCTACACCTTC

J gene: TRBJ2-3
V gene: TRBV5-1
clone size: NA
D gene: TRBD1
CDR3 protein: CASSLRQGETDTQYF
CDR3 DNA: TGCGCCAGCAGCCTCCGACAGGGAGAGACAGATACGCAGTATTTT

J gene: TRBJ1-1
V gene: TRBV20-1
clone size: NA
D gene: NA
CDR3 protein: CSARLNTEAFF
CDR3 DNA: TGCAGTGCGCGGTTAAACACTGAAGCTTTCTTT

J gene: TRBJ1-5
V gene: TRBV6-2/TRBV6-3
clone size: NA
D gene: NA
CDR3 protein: CASSFGAGNQPQHF
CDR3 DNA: TGTGCCAGCAGTTTCGGGGCGGGGAATCAGCCCCAGCATTTT

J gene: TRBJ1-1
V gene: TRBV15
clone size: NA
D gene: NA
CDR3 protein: CATSIGGADTEAFF
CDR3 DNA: TGTGCCACCAGCATTGGGGGGGCAGACACTGAAGCTTTCTTT

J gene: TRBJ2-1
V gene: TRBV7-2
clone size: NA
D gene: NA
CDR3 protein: CASSLRLGGAYNEQFF
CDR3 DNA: TGTGCCAGCAGCTTAAGGTTAGGGGGGGCCTACAATGAGCAGTTCTTC

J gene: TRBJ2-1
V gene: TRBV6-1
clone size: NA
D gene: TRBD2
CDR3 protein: CASSDHGTSGFNEQFF
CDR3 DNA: TGTGCCAGCAGTGACCACGGGACTAGCGGCTTCAATGAGCAGTTCTTC

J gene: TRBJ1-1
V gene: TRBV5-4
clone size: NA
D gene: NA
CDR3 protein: CASRRDPQNTEAFF
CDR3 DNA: TGTGCCAGCAGGCGGGACCCACAGAACACTGAAGCTTTCTTT

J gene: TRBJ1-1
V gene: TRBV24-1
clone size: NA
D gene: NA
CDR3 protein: CATSDSPHRVEAFF
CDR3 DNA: TGTGCCACCAGTGATTCCCCTCACAGGGTGGAAGCTTTCTTT

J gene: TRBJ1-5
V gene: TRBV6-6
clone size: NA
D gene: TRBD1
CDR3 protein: CASRVGTVNQPQHF
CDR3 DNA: TGTGCCAGCCGGGTCGGGACAGTCAATCAGCCCCAGCATTTT

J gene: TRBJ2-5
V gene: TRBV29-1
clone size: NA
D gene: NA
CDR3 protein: CSVVLKGRRETQYF
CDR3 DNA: TGCAGCGTTGTTCTGAAGGGGCGCCGGGAGACCCAGTACTTC